This T cell receptor beta chain was sequenced in a study of glioma-infiltrating T cells after dendritic cell vaccination. Study-level information: Patients had newly diagnosed or recurrent glioblastoma and received dendritic cell vaccines. Dendritic cells derived from monocytes and pulsed with autologous tumor lysate formed the vaccine.

As regards this clone: Its matching antigen is unknown.

TCRB CDR3 was amplified from 2 ug genomic DNA or less. This table comes from immunoSEQ multiplex PCR, and its TCRdb copy is limited to in-frame clones, with some not included. Of tens of thousands of clones in the sample, over 75% were seen once. This CDR3 is built from 14 residues. Germline values: CDR1 MNHEY, CDR2 SVGAGI. V lost 5 bases to trimming and J lost 2 bases, with 12 bases between them. Broader study findings: No direct clonality-survival link was found; a diverse polyclonal response may matter.

The TCR sequence derives from a human donor with glioblastoma. The starting material was blood, obtained before dendritic cell vaccination. The chain uses TRBV6-5 and TRBJ1-2; D is undetermined. The chain's CDR3 is CASSHPGPNYGYTF. For the CDR3, the DNA is TGTGCCAGCAGTCACCCTGGCCCAAACTATGGCTACACCTTC.